Shown below are 27 T cell receptor beta chains from a single sample sequenced in a study of blood T cell repertoires in COVID-19 (dated by TCRdb to about 2020). The method behind the library was the immunoSEQ multiplex PCR assay. TCRdb provides this immuneACCESS table in a form limited to in-frame rearrangements. Some clones are lacking; in checked studies, under half of them reflect an unresolved V gene, and why the rest are absent is not known. Here the sample has about 200,000 clones; 85% occur a single time. The ten largest account for around 20% of the sample. Sequencing input: PBMCs or T cells enriched from blood (not recorded which). These receptors all stem from a man aged 35 to 55 who had recovered from COVID-19.

The genes are TRBV28 and TRBJ2-3, with TRBD2 identical over 13 bases. Trimming removed 5 bases from V and 1 base from J; junction bases left unmatched: 6. Germline CDR1 MDHEN, CDR2 SYDVKM. The CDR3 consists of 17 residues. The DNA of the CDR3 is TGTGCCAGCAGTCCGCCGGGACTAGCGGGGCGCACAGATACGCAGTATTTT. It encodes CASSPPGLAGRTDTQYF.

V and J are TRBV15 and TRBJ1-2, with D maybe TRBD1 (6 bases). Germline V CDR1 and CDR2: LNHNV, YYDKDF (reference sequence). Trimming shortened V by 0 bases and J by 7 bases, and 9 bases separated the two germline ends. The CDR3 consists of 13 residues. The CDR3 DNA follows: TGTGCCACCAGCAGAGAAACCAGGGGTGGCTACACCTTC. Amino acid sequence: CATSRETRGGYTF.

The gene calls are TRBV3-1 (or the pseudogene TRBV3-2) and TRBJ1-1; the D gene is possibly TRBD1 (5 bases). Germline V gives CDR1 LGHDT, CDR2 YNNKEL (reference sequence). The CDR3 extends over 13 amino acids. V shed 3 bases and J shed 1 base, with 6 bases lying between them. CDR3 sequence reads: CASSQTENTEAFF. The DNA for the CDR3 is TGTGCCAGCAGCCAGACAGAGAACACTGAAGCTTTCTTT.

The genes are TRBV10-3 and TRBJ1-5; maybe TRBD1 (5 bases). The germline CDR1 and CDR2 sequences are ENHRY and SYGVKD. V was trimmed by 6 bases and J by 3 bases, leaving 12 bases between them. The CDR3 totals 14 residues. DNA of the CDR3: TGTGCCATCAGAGCGGGACCTAACAATCAGCCCCAGCATTTT. Encoded protein: CAIRAGPNNQPQHF.

The genes are TRBV29-1 and TRBJ2-3; weak D call: TRBD1 (6 bases). This CDR3 is built from 13 residues. The germline CDR1 and CDR2 sequences are SQVTM and ANQGSEA. V lost 4 bases and J lost 9, with 17 bases in between. The CDR3 DNA follows: TGCAGCGTTGTTTCCACGACAGGCGTAACGCAGTATTTT. Translating gives CSVVSTTGVTQYF.

The rearrangement joins TRBV6-5 to TRBJ2-1, with 8 bases matching TRBD1. The CDR3 is 11 residues long. The J segment lost 9 bases and the V segment lost 7 bases, leaving 2 bases of the junction unmatched. Germline V gene sequence: CDR1 MNHEY, CDR2 SVGAGI. DNA of the CDR3: TGTGCCAGCACTACAGGGGGTGAGCAGTTCTTC. Translating it yields CASTTGGEQFF.

J is TRBJ1-2 and V is TRBV30, with TRBD1 matching 7 bases. Germline CDR1 GTSNPN, CDR2 SVGIG (reference sequence). The V gene end was trimmed by 2 bases and the J gene end by 7 bases; junction bases not matched to a gene: 7. The CDR3 contains 13 residues. CDR3 coding DNA: TGTGCCTGGAGTTCCGACAGGGTTCGTGGCTACACCTTC. This translates into CAWSSDRVRGYTF.

The chain couples TRBV11-2 to TRBJ2-1; 7 nucleotides match TRBD2. This CDR3 has 15 residues. Trimming cost V 1 base and J 8 bases; bases outside gene matches: 8. CDR1 and CDR2 (germline): SGHAT, FQNNGV. This chain's CDR3 is CASSLGRSSGYEQFF. CDR3 DNA: TGTGCCAGCAGCTTAGGGCGGTCTAGCGGCTATGAGCAGTTCTTC.

The chain links TRBV2 to TRBJ2-1; possibly TRBD1 for D (6 bases). Germline V CDR1 and CDR2: SNHLY, FYNNEI. Trimming left V 4 bases short and J 6 bases short, with 7 bases between. The CDR3 length is 12 residues. The CDR3 loop reads CASSGTVNEQFF. DNA of the CDR3: TGTGCCAGCAGTGGGACAGTCAATGAGCAGTTCTTC.

The chain recombines TRBV18 with TRBJ2-1; D possibly corresponds to TRBD2 (5 bases). CDR1 is KGHSH, CDR2 LQKENI, per germline. The CDR3 contains 15 residues. Trimming cost V 3 bases and J 7 bases, with 16 bases left between them. As DNA, the CDR3 is TGTGCCAGCTCACCGACTAAAAAGTTACTGAATGAGCAGTTCTTC. As protein: CASSPTKKLLNEQFF. The complete variable domain, with remaining parts taken from reference TRBV18 and TRBJ2-1, reads NAGVMQNPRHLVRRRGQEARLRCSPMKGHSHVYWYRQLPEEGLKFMVYLQKENIIDESGMPKERFSAEFPKEGPSILRIQQVVRGDSAAYFCASSPTKKLLNEQFFGPGTRLTVL.

The chain couples TRBV12-3 or TRBV12-4 to TRBJ1-1; D is possibly TRBD1 (5 bases). Trimming pared 1 base from V and 5 bases from J, leaving 8 bases between. CDR3 length: 13 residues. The CDR3 DNA sequence: TGTGCCAGCAGTTTAGGGGGCGCGACTGAAGCTTTCTTT. Its translation: CASSLGGATEAFF.

Here the CDR3 reads CASSSLAGNMGEQYF. CDR3 in DNA: TGTGCCAGTAGTAGCCTAGCGGGAAATATGGGTGAGCAGTACTTC. The chain combines TRBV19 with TRBJ2-7; 9 bases align to TRBD2. This CDR3 has 15 residues. V shed 4 bases and J 7 bases; nucleotides not matched to a gene: 11. In germline, CDR1 is LNHDA, CDR2 SQIVND (reference sequence).

This chain uses TRBV21-1 with TRBJ2-7; the D call TRBD2 from the table was never checked on the DNA. TRBV21-1 is an annotated pseudogene. CDR3 size: 17 residues. DNA of the CDR3: TGTGCCAGCAGCCACTTAGCGGGAGTTGTTATCTACTACGAGCAGTACTTC. Protein product: CASSHLAGVVIYYEQYF.

The rearrangement uses TRBV5-6 and TRBJ2-5; 8 bases are shared with TRBD2. The germline V gene has CDR1 SGHDT and CDR2 YYEEEE. The CDR3 contains 14 residues. V was clipped by 2 bases and J by 3 bases; unmatched bases: 3. Written as DNA, the CDR3 is TGTGCCAGCAGCTTACCCGGGGGGGAAGAGACCCAGTACTTC. This translates into CASSLPGGEETQYF.

V is TRBV6-4 and J is TRBJ1-3, with D hard to call. Deletions cut 4 bases from V and 3 bases from J, with 13 bases between. In germline, CDR1 is MRHNA, CDR2 SNTAGT. There are 15 residues in the CDR3. This chain's CDR3 is CASSGSLCSGNTIYF. The CDR3 DNA reads as TGTGCCAGCAGTGGTTCATTGTGTAGTGGAAACACCATATATTTT.

The rearrangement links TRBV19 to TRBJ1-2, with a weak D call TRBD1 (6 bases). Per germline, CDR1 LNHDA and CDR2 SQIVND (reference sequence). Deletions cut 5 bases from V and 6 bases from J, with 22 bases between. The CDR3 is 16 amino acids. The CDR3: CASSFDRTGKSDGYTF. The CDR3 DNA reads as TGTGCCAGTAGTTTTGACCGAACAGGGAAATCAGATGGCTACACCTTC.

V usage is TRBV2 and J usage is TRBJ2-1; D is possibly TRBD2 (6 bases). Germline V gene lookup returns CDR1 SNHLY and CDR2 FYNNEI. This CDR3 is 14 amino acids long. The germline V and J ends were trimmed by 3 bases and 8 bases, with 14 bases remaining between them. CDR3 sequence (DNA): TGTGCCAGCAGTGACACCGGGGGTTTCGATGAGCAGTTCTTC. Its translation: CASSDTGGFDEQFF.

This CDR3 is CASSLGRNEQYF. As DNA, the CDR3 is TGTGCCAGCAGCTTAGGCAGGAACGAGCAGTACTTC. This chain joins TRBV11-3 and TRBJ2-7; unclear D gene. There are 12 residues in the CDR3. V lost 1 base to trimming and J lost 5 bases, with 6 bases between them. The germline V gene has CDR1 SGHNT and CDR2 YENEEA.

The chain couples TRBV7-9 to TRBJ1-2; no clear D gene. The germline gives CDR1 SEHNR, CDR2 FQNEAQ (reference sequence). The CDR3 is 11 amino acids. V was shortened by 5 bases and J by 8 bases, with 9 bases between the two germline ends. CDR3 loop: CASSPGTGYTF. The CDR3, as DNA: TGTGCCAGCAGCCCAGGAACGGGCTACACCTTC. Full variable domain (outside the CDR3, taken from reference TRBV7-9 and TRBJ1-2): DTGVSQNPRHKITKRGQNVTFRCDPISEHNRLYWYRQTLGQGPEFLTYFQNEAQLEKSRLLSDRFSAERPKGSFSTLEIQRTEQGDSAMYLCASSPGTGYTFGSGTRLTVV.

This sequence joins TRBV5-1 and TRBJ1-1; 9 nucleotides align to TRBD1. CDR3 length: 16 amino acids. Germline CDR1 and CDR2: SGHRS and YFSETQ. With V trimmed by 4 bases and J by 0 bases, 7 bases remained unmatched. The CDR3 DNA sequence: TGCGCCAGCAGCAAGGGACAGGGTCGTATGAACACTGAAGCTTTCTTT. It specifies CASSKGQGRMNTEAFF.

V is TRBV25-1 and J is TRBJ1-1; perhaps TRBD1 as D (6 bases). The V end was cut by 7 bases, the J end by 1 base, with 16 bases between. Germline CDR1 is MGHDK and CDR2 is SYGVNS. The CDR3 spans 15 residues. The CDR3 region is CASTEPAGANTEAFF. DNA for the CDR3: TGTGCCAGCACCGAGCCAGCAGGGGCGAACACTGAAGCTTTCTTT.

The chain links TRBV28 to TRBJ2-7; 8 bases match TRBD2. Germline CDR1 is MDHEN and CDR2 is SYDVKM. Germline trimming cut 4 bases from V and 2 bases from J; bases unmatched to any gene: 7. The CDR3 is 15 residues long. CDR3 region: CASSSLAGGPYEQYF. Written as DNA, the CDR3 is TGTGCCAGCAGTTCCCTGGCGGGAGGTCCCTACGAGCAGTACTTC.

V gene TRBV11-2 combines with J gene TRBJ1-2; the match to TRBD1 covers 7 bases. CDR3 size: 14 residues. Looked up from germline, CDR1 is SGHAT and CDR2 is FQNNGV. The V gene end was trimmed by 5 bases and the J gene end by 5 bases; junction bases not matched to a gene: 8. The CDR3 DNA sequence: TGTGCCAGCAGCCCGTACAGGGGCGGATATGGCTACACCTTC. Amino acids: CASSPYRGGYGYTF.

The genes are TRBV14 and TRBJ2-1, with a possible D match to TRBD2 (6 bases). CDR1 SGHDN and CDR2 FVKESK come from the germline V gene. V was clipped by 5 bases and J by 5 bases, with 16 bases between them. The CDR3 is made up of 15 amino acids. The CDR3 sequence is CASSSPGDRDNEQFF. Written as DNA, the CDR3 is TGTGCCAGCAGCTCTCCGGGGGATCGCGACAATGAGCAGTTCTTC.

The chain links TRBV10-3 to TRBJ2-7; TRBD2 matches at 9 bases. The germline CDR1 and CDR2 sequences are ENHRY and SYGVKD. The CDR3 spans 17 residues. J was trimmed by 2 bases and V by 11 bases; bases with no gene match: 19. For the CDR3, the DNA is TGTGCCGCGGGGGGGGTTGCGGGGGGCGGGAGCCCCTACGAGCAGTACTTC. Translating it yields CAAGGVAGGGSPYEQYF.

Only one count was recorded for this clone. V usage is TRBV19 and J usage is TRBJ1-6; TRBD1 matches at 9 bases. The V segment lost 7 bases and the J segment 7 bases; nucleotides outside the gene matches: 5. Germline V gene lookup returns CDR1 LNHDA and CDR2 SQIVND (reference sequence). The CDR3 consists of 14 residues. DNA for the CDR3: TGTGCCAGTATTGACAGGGGGACGAATTCACCCCTCCACTTT. As protein: CASIDRGTNSPLHF.

The rearrangement joins TRBV28 to TRBJ2-4; tentatively, D is TRBD2 (6 bases). The germline V and J ends were trimmed by 6 bases and 2 bases, with 8 bases remaining between them. Germline V gene lookup returns CDR1 MDHEN and CDR2 SYDVKM. This CDR3 is 13 amino acids long. This CDR3 is CASRGGTKNIQYF. The CDR3 coding sequence is TGTGCCAGCAGGGGCGGGACCAAAAACATTCAGTACTTC.